This is a list of T cell receptor beta chains from one sample in a study of blood T cell repertoires in COVID-19. TCRdb's table, derived via immunoSEQ multiplex PCR, lists solely in-frame clones and lacks some. The sample consists of 40,000 to 45,000 clones, 75% to 90% of them appearing once. The sample comprised peripheral blood. The receptors here all came from a man in his 60s with active COVID-19. Both conserved end residues are trimmed from each CDR3. A D gene is named only where the DNA matches it firmly.

cdr3_aa: ATSGPGTGNNQPQH
d_call: TRBD1
v_call: TRBV24-1

cdr3_aa: ASRGEDNQPQH
d_call: -
v_call: TRBV5-1

cdr3_aa: ASSASGRWETQY
d_call: TRBD2
v_call: TRBV6-2/TRBV6-3

cdr3_aa: ASSSEGASQPQH
d_call: -
v_call: TRBV2

cdr3_aa: ASSPRGRGHSYNEQF
d_call: -
v_call: TRBV23-1

cdr3_aa: ATMGLADSYEQY
d_call: TRBD2
v_call: TRBV10-3

cdr3_aa: ASSENGLAGGRNEQF
d_call: TRBD2
v_call: TRBV10-1

cdr3_aa: ASSSHSTDTQY
d_call: -
v_call: TRBV5-4

cdr3_aa: ASSQGGLQLRSSYEQY
d_call: -
v_call: TRBV4-1

cdr3_aa: ASSWGVGEGSPLH
d_call: -
v_call: TRBV7-9

cdr3_aa: ASRLSPGEQF
d_call: -
v_call: TRBV3-1/TRBV3-2

cdr3_aa: SAAPGQVLF
d_call: TRBD1
v_call: TRBV20-1

cdr3_aa: ASSPGTVTEAF
d_call: TRBD1
v_call: TRBV7-8

cdr3_aa: ATSRDSTSGYTDTQY
d_call: TRBD2
v_call: TRBV15

cdr3_aa: ASSFMTSAYNEQF
d_call: TRBD2
v_call: TRBV11-2

cdr3_aa: ASSQGGGTDTQY
d_call: -
v_call: TRBV4-1

cdr3_aa: ASSDSLDRETGELF
d_call: -
v_call: TRBV6-4

cdr3_aa: AIGQLTGELF
d_call: -
v_call: TRBV10-3

cdr3_aa: ASLDRVNYGYT
d_call: TRBD1
v_call: TRBV19

cdr3_aa: ASSPTSGYSGANVLT
d_call: TRBD2
v_call: TRBV18

cdr3_aa: ASSPVGLAGANYEQY
d_call: TRBD2
v_call: TRBV4-1

cdr3_aa: ASSSTRYEQF
d_call: -
v_call: TRBV28

cdr3_aa: ASSFGRETNEQF
d_call: TRBD2
v_call: TRBV11-3

cdr3_aa: ATSRGASYEQY
d_call: -
v_call: TRBV15

cdr3_aa: ASSYNRNSFVY
d_call: -
v_call: TRBV6-5

cdr3_aa: ASSSSRGGGMDTQY
d_call: -
v_call: TRBV5-1

cdr3_aa: SVEVAGNYNEQF
d_call: TRBD2
v_call: TRBV29-1

cdr3_aa: ASSLGLVDNEQF
d_call: -
v_call: TRBV5-1